Included here is one T cell receptor beta chain sequence, with context. The method was immunoSEQ multiplex PCR; TCRdb's version includes in-frame clones alone and lacks a portion of them. The sample includes under 40,000 clones, 90% to 95% seen only once; the top ten take about 0.42%. Trimming pared 0 bases from V and 8 bases from J, leaving 7 bases between. This CDR3 contains 12 residues. The germline V gene has CDR1 LNHNV and CDR2 YYDKDF (reference sequence). This sample was taken from a study of T cell changes during pregnancy in multiple sclerosis. The sequence was obtained from a female donor in good health, enrolled as a control in a pregnancy study. The rearrangement links TRBV15 to TRBJ1-2, with D unresolved. The specimen was CD4+ T cells from peripheral blood mononuclear cells, collected in the third trimester of pregnancy. This chain's CDR3 is CATSRDGSGYTF. CDR3 DNA: TGTGCCACCAGCAGAGATGGGAGCGGCTACACCTTC.